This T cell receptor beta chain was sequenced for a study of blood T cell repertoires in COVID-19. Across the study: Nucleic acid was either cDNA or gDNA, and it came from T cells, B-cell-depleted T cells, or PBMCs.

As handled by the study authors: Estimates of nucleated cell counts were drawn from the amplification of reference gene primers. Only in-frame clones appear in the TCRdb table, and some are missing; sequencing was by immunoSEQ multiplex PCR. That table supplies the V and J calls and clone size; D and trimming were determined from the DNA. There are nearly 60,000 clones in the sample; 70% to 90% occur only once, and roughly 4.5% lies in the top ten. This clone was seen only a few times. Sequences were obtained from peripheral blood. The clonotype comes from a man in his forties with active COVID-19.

The CDR3, as DNA: TGTGCCAGCAGCCCCAGCGGGAGAGGGACAGATACGCAGTATTTT. It translates to CASSPSGRGTDTQYF. The chain joins TRBV5-4 to TRBJ2-3; 8 nucleotides align to TRBD2. V lost 4 bases to trimming and J lost 3 bases; unmatched junction nucleotides: 7. Germline-derived CDR1 and CDR2 are SGHNT and YYREEE (reference sequence). The CDR3 totals 15 residues.